Listed below are T cell receptor beta chains from one sample, sequenced in a study of shared clonotypes between healthy human individuals. Here immunoSEQ multiplex PCR was the method, and the copy in TCRdb shows in-frame clones only, minus some. The repertoire consists of around 650,000 clones, with around 96% occurring once and the leading ten covering about 0.12%. Sequencing used naive CD8+ T cells sorted from blood. These receptor sequences come from a woman aged 25 to 39 in good health. Each CDR3 is given with its conserved first and last residue. The D gene is left open where the match is weak. The size of a clone is reported for some rows only, either as once, few or many, or as a class for expanded clones.

>-|TRBV7-6|-|16|TRBJ2-7
CASSIPRDGGSYEQYF
TGTGCCAGCAGCATACCACGGGACGGCGGTTCCTACGAGCAGTACTTC
>TRBD2|TRBV6-4|-|13|TRBJ2-7
CASRASGTYEQYF
TGTGCCAGCAGGGCTAGCGGTACCTACGAGCAGTACTTC
>-|TRBV20-1|-|9|TRBJ1-2
CSATDGYTF
TGCAGTGCCACGGATGGCTACACCTTC
>-|TRBV11-3|-|12|TRBJ2-7
CASSSGDLEQYF
TGTGCCAGCAGCTCCGGGGATCTCGAGCAGTACTTC
>TRBD2|TRBV7-9|once|13|TRBJ2-5
CASSLTSSGTQYF
TGTGCCAGCAGCTTAACGTCTAGCGGGACCCAGTACTTC
>-|TRBV29-1|-|13|TRBJ2-7
CSVEVQGSYEQYF
TGCAGCGTTGAAGTTCAGGGATCCTACGAGCAGTACTTC
>-|TRBV5-1|once|13|TRBJ1-2
CASSFGGVYGYTF
TGCGCCAGCAGCTTTGGGGGCGTCTATGGCTACACCTTC
>-|TRBV7-9|few|15|TRBJ1-1
CASSSRTLGNTEAFF
TGTGCCAGCAGCTCCAGGACCCTGGGGAACACTGAAGCTTTCTTT
>-|TRBV9|-|13|TRBJ2-1
CASSVGGGTQQFF
-
>-|TRBV19|-|18|TRBJ1-2
CASSPGVGAVPSDYGYTF
TGTGCCAGTAGTCCGGGGGTCGGGGCAGTACCTTCGGACTATGGCTACACCTTC
>-|TRBV19|-|13|TRBJ2-1
CASSHPGDNEQFF
TGTGCCAGTAGCCACCCCGGGGACAATGAGCAGTTCTTC
>-|TRBV27|-|14|TRBJ2-2
CASSWGQLTGELFF
TGTGCCAGCAGTTGGGGCCAGCTCACCGGGGAGCTGTTTTTT
>-|TRBV4-1|once|13|TRBJ2-7
CASSHKQGYEQYF
TGCGCCAGCAGCCACAAACAGGGCTACGAGCAGTACTTC
>-|TRBV9|-|13|TRBJ2-7
CASSGSSSYEQYF
TGTGCCAGCAGCGGGTCGAGCTCCTACGAGCAGTACTTC
>TRBD2|TRBV19|-|15|TRBJ2-3
CASSMGGRMRDTQYF
TGTGCCAGTAGTATGGGCGGGAGGATGAGAGATACGCAGTATTTT
>TRBD1|TRBV27|-|16|TRBJ1-5
CASSSGGQGARQPQHF
TGTGCCAGCAGTTCTGGGGGGCAGGGGGCGCGGCAGCCCCAGCATTTT
>TRBD2|TRBV28|-|14|TRBJ2-7
CASNSRTSEYEQYF
TGTGCCAGTAACTCACGGACTAGCGAGTACGAGCAGTACTTC
>TRBD2|TRBV6-6|-|15|TRBJ2-1
CASSFTSVRGNEQFF
TGTGCCAGCAGTTTCACTAGCGTCCGTGGTAATGAGCAGTTCTTC
>-|TRBV13|-|14|TRBJ1-5
CASSYGTPNQPQHF
TGTGCCAGCAGCTATGGGACACCAAATCAGCCCCAGCATTTT
>TRBD2|TRBV10-3|-|16|TRBJ2-1
CAISGFSGSTYNEQFF
TGTGCCATCAGTGGGTTTAGCGGGAGTACCTACAATGAGCAGTTCTTC
>-|TRBV28|-|14|TRBJ2-1
CASSLSSSYNEQFF
TGTGCCAGCAGTTTGAGCAGTTCCTACAATGAGCAGTTCTTC
>TRBD1|TRBV18|-|15|TRBJ1-1
CASSPRGTGFSEAFF
TGTGCCAGCTCACCGCGTGGGACAGGGTTTTCTGAAGCTTTCTTT
>-|TRBV21-1|-|17|TRBJ2-7
CASSPGLAPQTSYEQYF
TGTGCCAGCAGCCCGGGGCTAGCGCCTCAAACTTCCTACGAGCAGTACTTC
>-|TRBV6-5|-|14|TRBJ1-2
CASSYSNGRDGYTF
TGTGCCAGCAGTTACTCGAACGGAAGAGATGGCTACACCTTC